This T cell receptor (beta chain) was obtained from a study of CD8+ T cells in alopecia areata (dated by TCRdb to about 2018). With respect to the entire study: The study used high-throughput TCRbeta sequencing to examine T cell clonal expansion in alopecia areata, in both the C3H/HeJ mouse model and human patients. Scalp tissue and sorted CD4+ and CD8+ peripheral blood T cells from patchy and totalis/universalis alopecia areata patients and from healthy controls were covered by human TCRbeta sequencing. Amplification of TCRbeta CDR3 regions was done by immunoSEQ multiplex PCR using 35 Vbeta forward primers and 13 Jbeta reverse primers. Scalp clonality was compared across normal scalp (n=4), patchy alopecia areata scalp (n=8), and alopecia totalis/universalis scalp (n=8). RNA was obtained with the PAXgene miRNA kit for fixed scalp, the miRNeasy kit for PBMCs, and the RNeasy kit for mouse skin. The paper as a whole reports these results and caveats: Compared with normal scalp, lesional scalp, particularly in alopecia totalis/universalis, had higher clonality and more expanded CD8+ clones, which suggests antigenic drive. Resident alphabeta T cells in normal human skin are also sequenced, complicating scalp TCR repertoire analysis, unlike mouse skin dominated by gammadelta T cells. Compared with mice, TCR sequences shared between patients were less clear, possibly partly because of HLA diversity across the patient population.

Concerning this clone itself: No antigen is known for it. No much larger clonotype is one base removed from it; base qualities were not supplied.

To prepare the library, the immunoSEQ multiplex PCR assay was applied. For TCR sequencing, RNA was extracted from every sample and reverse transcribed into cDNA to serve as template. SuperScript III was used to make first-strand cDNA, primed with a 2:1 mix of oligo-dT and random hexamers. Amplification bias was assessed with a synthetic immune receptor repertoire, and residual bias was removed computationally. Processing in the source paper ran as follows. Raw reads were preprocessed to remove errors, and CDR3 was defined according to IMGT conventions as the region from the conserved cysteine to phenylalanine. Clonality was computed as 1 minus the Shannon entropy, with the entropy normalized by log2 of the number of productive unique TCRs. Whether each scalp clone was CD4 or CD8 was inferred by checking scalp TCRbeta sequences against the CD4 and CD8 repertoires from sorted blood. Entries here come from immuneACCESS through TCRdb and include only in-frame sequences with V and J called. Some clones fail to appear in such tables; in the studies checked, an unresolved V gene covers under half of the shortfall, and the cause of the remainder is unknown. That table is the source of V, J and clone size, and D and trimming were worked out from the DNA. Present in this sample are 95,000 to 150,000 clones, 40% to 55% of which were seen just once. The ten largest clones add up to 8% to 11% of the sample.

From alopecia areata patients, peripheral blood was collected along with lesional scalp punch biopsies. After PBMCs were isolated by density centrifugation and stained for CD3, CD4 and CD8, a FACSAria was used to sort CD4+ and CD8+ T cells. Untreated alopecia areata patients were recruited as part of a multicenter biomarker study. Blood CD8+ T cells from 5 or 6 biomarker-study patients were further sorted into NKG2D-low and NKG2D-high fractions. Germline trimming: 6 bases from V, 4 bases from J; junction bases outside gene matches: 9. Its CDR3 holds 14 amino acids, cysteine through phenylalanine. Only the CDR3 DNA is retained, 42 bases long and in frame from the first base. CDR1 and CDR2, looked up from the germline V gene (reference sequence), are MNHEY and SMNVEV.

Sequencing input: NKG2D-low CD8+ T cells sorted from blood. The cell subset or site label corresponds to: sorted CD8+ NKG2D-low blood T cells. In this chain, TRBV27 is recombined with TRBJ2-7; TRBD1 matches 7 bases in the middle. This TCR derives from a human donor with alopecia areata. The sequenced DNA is TGTGCCAGCAGAGTGACAGGGCTTAGTTACGAGCAGTACTTC. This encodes CASRVTGLSYEQYF.